This T cell receptor (beta chain) was observed in a study of T cell repertoires in cytomegalovirus infection. TCRdb re-called the reads through MiXCR, storing one row per CDR3 protein. The repertoire holds under 300,000 distinct CDR3 sequences, 10% to 15% seen once, with roughly 1.7% in the top ten. Germline V CDR1 and CDR2: KGHSH, LQKENI. The CDR3 spans 16 residues. V dropped 0 bases and J dropped 7 bases, with 15 bases sitting between them. The chain recombines TRBV18 with TRBJ1-4; D gene ambiguous. The clonotype was recovered from a human donor in good health (CMV status not recorded). Some clones in this sample may be carry-over from other donors' samples. Sequenced sample: PBMCs. CDR3 sequence reads: CASSPPSREAGEKLFF. Here the CDR3 DNA reads TGTGCCAGCTCACCACCATCTCGGGAGGCGGGTGAAAAACTGTTTTTT.